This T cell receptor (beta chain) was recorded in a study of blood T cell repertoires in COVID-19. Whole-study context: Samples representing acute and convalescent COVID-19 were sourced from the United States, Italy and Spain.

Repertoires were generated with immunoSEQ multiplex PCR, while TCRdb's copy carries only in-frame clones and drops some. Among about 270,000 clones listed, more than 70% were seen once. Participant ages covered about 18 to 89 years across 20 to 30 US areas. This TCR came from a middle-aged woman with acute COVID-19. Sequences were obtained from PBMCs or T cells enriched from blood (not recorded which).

DNA for the CDR3: TGCGCCAGCAGCCAGGCGGGAGCCGATACGCAGTATTTT. The encoded protein is CASSQAGADTQYF. The genes are TRBV4-3 and TRBJ2-3, with 7 positions matching TRBD2. The CDR3 loop spans 13 amino acids. V lost 3 bases, J lost 6 bases, and 3 bases stayed unmatched. CDR1 and CDR2 (germline): LGHNA, YSLEER.